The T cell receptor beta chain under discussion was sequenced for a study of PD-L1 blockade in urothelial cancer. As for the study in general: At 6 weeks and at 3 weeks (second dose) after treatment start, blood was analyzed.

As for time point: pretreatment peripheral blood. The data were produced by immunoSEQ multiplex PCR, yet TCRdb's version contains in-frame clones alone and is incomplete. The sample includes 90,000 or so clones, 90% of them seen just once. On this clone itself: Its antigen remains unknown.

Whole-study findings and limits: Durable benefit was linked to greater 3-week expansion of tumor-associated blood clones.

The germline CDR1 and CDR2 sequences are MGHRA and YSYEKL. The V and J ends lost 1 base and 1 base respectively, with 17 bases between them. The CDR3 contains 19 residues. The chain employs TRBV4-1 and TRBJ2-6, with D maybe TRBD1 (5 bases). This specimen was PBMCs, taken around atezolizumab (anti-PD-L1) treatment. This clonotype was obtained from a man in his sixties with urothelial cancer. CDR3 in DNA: TGCGCCAGCAGCCAAGGGCCCAGGGCGTGGAAGTCTGGGGCCAACGTCCTGACTTTC. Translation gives CASSQGPRAWKSGANVLTF.